This T cell receptor beta chain stems from a study of monozygotic twins with inflammatory bowel disease. Worth noting for this clonotype: Its antigen is still unknown.

Findings of the study overall: Among IBD patients, TCRbeta diversity (inverse Simpson) was lower than in healthy co-twins. No one strong IBD-associated signal or clonotype was supported. Subtypes among T cells remained indistinguishable.

Template-switch reactions added UMIs with a 6-nucleotide sample barcode. TCRdb reprocessed the 5' RACE reads and keeps a single row for each CDR3 protein, giving no DNA. This listing includes roughly 200,000 distinct CDR3 sequences. The CDR3 has 15 residues. The germline V gene has CDR1 LGHDT and CDR2 YNNKEL (reference sequence). The sequencing sample was made of blood. This rearrangement joins TRBV3-1 to TRBJ1-2; there is no DNA to check the TCRdb D call of TRBD1. This receptor was taken from a human donor with ulcerative colitis or Crohn's disease, or a healthy co-twin of an affected twin (not recorded which). The CDR3 sequence is CASSQETGSFYGYTF.